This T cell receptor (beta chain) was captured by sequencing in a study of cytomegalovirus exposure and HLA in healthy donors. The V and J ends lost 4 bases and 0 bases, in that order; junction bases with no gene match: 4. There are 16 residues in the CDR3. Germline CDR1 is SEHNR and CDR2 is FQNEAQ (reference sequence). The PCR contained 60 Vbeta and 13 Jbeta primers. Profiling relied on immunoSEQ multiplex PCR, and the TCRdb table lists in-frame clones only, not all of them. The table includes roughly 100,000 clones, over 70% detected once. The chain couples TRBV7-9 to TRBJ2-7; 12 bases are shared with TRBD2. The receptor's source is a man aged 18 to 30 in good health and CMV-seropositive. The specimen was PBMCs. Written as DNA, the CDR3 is TGTGCCAGCAGCTCTCCTAGCGGGGGGGGCTCCTACGAGCAGTACTTC. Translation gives CASSSPSGGGSYEQYF. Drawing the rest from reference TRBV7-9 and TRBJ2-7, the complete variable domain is DTGVSQNPRHKITKRGQNVTFRCDPISEHNRLYWYRQTLGQGPEFLTYFQNEAQLEKSRLLSDRFSAERPKGSFSTLEIQRTEQGDSAMYLCASSSPSGGGSYEQYFGPGTRLTVT.